This T cell receptor beta chain originates from a study of cytomegalovirus exposure and HLA in healthy donors. Overall study findings and caveats: According to an earlier analysis, most TCR beta V segments yielded productive rearrangements about 90% or about 30% of the time.

PCR used 60 Vbeta primers and 13 Jbeta primers. Method: immunoSEQ multiplex PCR; TCRdb's copy keeps in-frame clones and lacks some. Here the sample spans some 190,000 clones, approximately 86% being singletons. V was clipped by 1 base and J by 7 bases; unmatched bases: 4. The CDR3 spans 15 residues. Germline lookup yields CDR1 SGHAT and CDR2 FQNNGV. Points on this clone: No antigen is known for it.

At the time of sampling, donors were nominally healthy, though unrecorded immune exposures were likely. The chain recombines TRBV11-2 with TRBJ2-7, with 13 bases aligning to TRBD2. The clonotype originates from a woman in her twenties or thirties in good health and CMV-seronegative. The sequencing sample was made of PBMCs. The CDR3 here is CASSLGTSGRGEQYF. The CDR3 coding sequence is TGTGCCAGCAGCTTAGGCACTAGCGGGAGGGGTGAGCAGTACTTC.